This T cell receptor beta chain was found in a study of cytomegalovirus exposure and HLA in healthy donors. This clone was detected only a few times. Its target is unknown. Findings and caveats of the study: Later analysis indicated greater clonal expansion among HLA-associated TCR beta chains than among equally common other chains. The authors later found most CMV-associated TCR beta chains appeared HLA-restricted.

Germline CDR1 and CDR2: SGDLS and YYNGEE. V gave up 6 bases and J gave up 5 bases; unmatched junction bases: 2. The CDR3 totals 13 residues. Both 60 Vbeta primers and 13 Jbeta primers went into the PCR. TCRdb's table, derived via immunoSEQ multiplex PCR, lists solely in-frame clones and lacks some. Of some 200,000 clones listed, approximately 80% are singletons. The chain uses TRBV9 and TRBJ2-1; 10 bases are a match to TRBD2. The material sequenced was PBMCs. The TCR comes from a woman in her forties or fifties in good health and CMV-seropositive. The CDR3 loop is CASTLAGDNEQFF. The CDR3 DNA reads as TGTGCCAGCACGCTAGCGGGGGACAATGAGCAGTTCTTC.